The source of this TCR beta chain is a study of OX40 agonist ivuxolimab in advanced cancers. Overall study context: The dose-escalation cohort was around 83% male, with a mean age of 60 years, ranging roughly 23 to 79.

Trimming shortened V by 4 bases and J by 5 bases, and 9 bases separated the two germline ends. There are 13 residues in the CDR3. Germline-derived CDR1 and CDR2 are MNHEY and SMNVEV (reference sequence). As concerns this clone: Antigen specificity is unknown.

TCRdb keeps only in-frame clones here, not all; method: immunoSEQ multiplex PCR. The sample shows 43,000 or so clones, more than 85% of them seen only once. Study results and caveats: Both blood CD4+ and CD8+ T cells showed clonal growth by week 6 at 0.1 to 3.0 mg/kg.

The gene calls are TRBV27 and TRBJ2-1; D unclear. Sequencing was performed on CD4+ or CD8+ T cells sorted from blood, taken in a trial of the OX40 agonist ivuxolimab. The receptor comes from an adult with an advanced solid tumor such as melanoma, head and neck, liver or kidney cancer. The CDR3 nucleotides are TGTGCCAGCAGTTCCGGGCCAGACAATGAGCAGTTCTTC. Its translation is CASSSGPDNEQFF.